The 3 T cell receptor beta chains reported below all come from one sample, sequenced in a study of beta chain features in type 1 diabetes. The study reverse transcribed the entire isolated RNA, so it sequenced expressed TCRB transcripts. Sequencing was performed with immunoSEQ multiplex PCR; in TCRdb, only in-frame clones are kept and a portion is missing. The profile covers roughly 500,000 clones, with around 10% appearing a single time and more than 0.045% taken by the ten largest. The sample consisted of naive CD4+ T cells from blood. These receptors all come from a young woman in good health.

The CDR3 sequence: CAWTEWVGGNTIYF. CDR3 DNA: TGTGCCTGGACCGAATGGGTAGGGGGAAACACCATATATTTT. V and J are TRBV30 and TRBJ1-3; the D is unclear. V shed 4 bases and J shed 4 bases, with 14 bases lying between them. The CDR3 loop spans 14 amino acids. Germline V gene lookup returns CDR1 GTSNPN and CDR2 SVGIG (reference sequence).

This rearrangement joins TRBV9 to TRBJ1-3, with D hard to call. V was pared by 5 bases and J by 1 base, with 13 bases between. The CDR3 loop spans 15 amino acids. The germline gives CDR1 SGDLS, CDR2 YYNGEE. Written as DNA, the CDR3 is TGTGCCAGCAGTCTCGGACTGACTTCTGGAAACACCATATATTTT. The encoded protein is CASSLGLTSGNTIYF.

The chain recombines TRBV29-1 with TRBJ1-2, with a tentative D call TRBD1 (5 bases). This CDR3 is built from 15 residues. V lost 7 bases and J 8 bases, leaving 26 bases between the germline ends. Germline V gene data show CDR1 as SQVTM and CDR2 as ANQGSEA. The CDR3 loop reads CSAVKSSGQGIGYTF. The CDR3 DNA follows: TGCAGCGCCGTCAAATCCTCGGGGCAGGGAATAGGCTACACCTTC.